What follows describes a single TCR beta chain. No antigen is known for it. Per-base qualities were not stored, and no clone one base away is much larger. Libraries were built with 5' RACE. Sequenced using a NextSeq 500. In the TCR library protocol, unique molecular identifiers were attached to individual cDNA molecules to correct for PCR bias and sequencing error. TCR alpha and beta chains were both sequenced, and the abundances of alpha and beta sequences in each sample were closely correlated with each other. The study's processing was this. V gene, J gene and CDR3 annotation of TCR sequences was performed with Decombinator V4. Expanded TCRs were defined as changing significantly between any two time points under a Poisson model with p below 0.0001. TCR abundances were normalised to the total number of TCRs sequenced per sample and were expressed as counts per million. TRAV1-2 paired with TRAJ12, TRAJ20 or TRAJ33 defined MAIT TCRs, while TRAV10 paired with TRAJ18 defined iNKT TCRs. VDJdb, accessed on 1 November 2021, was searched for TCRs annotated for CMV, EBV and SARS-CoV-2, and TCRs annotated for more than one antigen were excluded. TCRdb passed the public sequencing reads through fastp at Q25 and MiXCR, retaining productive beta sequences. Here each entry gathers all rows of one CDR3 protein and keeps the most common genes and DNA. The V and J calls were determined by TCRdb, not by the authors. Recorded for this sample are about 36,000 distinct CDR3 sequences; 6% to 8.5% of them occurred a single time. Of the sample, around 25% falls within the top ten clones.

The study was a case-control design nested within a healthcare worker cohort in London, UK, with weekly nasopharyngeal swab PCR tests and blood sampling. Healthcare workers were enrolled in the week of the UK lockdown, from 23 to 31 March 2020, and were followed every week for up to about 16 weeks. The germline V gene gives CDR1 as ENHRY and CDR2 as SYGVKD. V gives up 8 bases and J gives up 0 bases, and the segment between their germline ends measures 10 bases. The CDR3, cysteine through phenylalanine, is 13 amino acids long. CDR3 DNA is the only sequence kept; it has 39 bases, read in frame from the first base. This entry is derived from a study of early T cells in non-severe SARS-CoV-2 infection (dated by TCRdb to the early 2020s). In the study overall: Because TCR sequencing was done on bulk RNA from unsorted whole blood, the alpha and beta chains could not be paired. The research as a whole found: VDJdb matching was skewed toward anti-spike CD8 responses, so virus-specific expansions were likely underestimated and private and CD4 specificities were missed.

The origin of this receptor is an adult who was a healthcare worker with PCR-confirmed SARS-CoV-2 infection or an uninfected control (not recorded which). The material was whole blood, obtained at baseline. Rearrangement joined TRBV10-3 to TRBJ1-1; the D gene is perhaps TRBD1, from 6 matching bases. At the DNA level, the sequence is TGTGCCATCGGAGGACAGTTGAACACTGAAGCTTTCTTT. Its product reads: CAIGGQLNTEAFF.